These 14 T cell receptor beta chains share one sample of origin, sequenced in a study of blood T cell repertoires in COVID-19. TCRdb keeps only in-frame clones here, not all; method: immunoSEQ multiplex PCR. Of some 300,000 clones in the sample, around 89% were seen once. Sequenced material: peripheral blood. The receptor source for this set is a woman between 50 and 59 years old with COVID-19, enrolled during active disease.

The CDR3 DNA is TGTGCCAGTAGCGAATTGGGGGGATTTCGGAGCAATCAGCCCCAGCATTTT. Protein: CASSELGGFRSNQPQHF. The rearrangement links TRBV19 to TRBJ1-5, with a weak D call TRBD1 (5 bases). The CDR3 is made up of 17 amino acids. V was shortened by 6 bases and J by 1 base, with 19 bases between the two germline ends. Germline lookup yields CDR1 LNHDA and CDR2 SQIVND (reference sequence).

The chain uses TRBV7-6 and TRBJ1-4, with 8 bases that match TRBD1. CDR3 size: 15 residues. The ends lost 1 base at V and 8 bases at J; junction bases unmatched: 6. CDR1 is SGHVS and CDR2 is FNYEAQ in the germline V gene. The CDR3 nucleotides read TGTGCCAGCAGCTTAGAGCAGGGGGCGCGGGAAAAACTGTTTTTT. This codes for CASSLEQGAREKLFF.

The chain combines TRBV4-1 with TRBJ1-3, with D hard to call. V dropped 0 bases and J dropped 0 bases, with 6 bases sitting between them. Germline V gene sequence: CDR1 MGHRA, CDR2 YSYEKL. CDR3 length equals 15 residues. The DNA for the CDR3 is TGCGCCAGCAGCCAAGATGCGGCCTCTGGAAACACCATATATTTT. Its protein product is CASSQDAASGNTIYF.

The rearrangement joins TRBV30 to TRBJ1-6; D is unclear. The germline V gene has CDR1 GTSNPN and CDR2 SVGIG (reference sequence). Trimming left V 1 base short and J 7 bases short, with 17 bases between. This CDR3 comprises 16 residues. CDR3 in DNA: TGTGCCTGGAGTGCCCGGCCCTCCGGAGCGAATTCACCCCTCCACTTT. It encodes CAWSARPSGANSPLHF.

This chain connects TRBV20-1 to TRBJ1-6, with 9 positions matching TRBD1. This CDR3 contains 14 residues. V shed 6 bases and J 7 bases; nucleotides not matched to a gene: 7. Germline V gene lookup returns CDR1 DFQATT and CDR2 SNEGSKA (reference sequence). CDR3 DNA sequence: TGCAGTGCCAGTACCGGGACAGGGAATTCACCCCTCCACTTT. Its translation is CSASTGTGNSPLHF.

This chain connects TRBV3-1 (or the pseudogene TRBV3-2) to TRBJ1-2; D gene uncertain. Germline assignment: CDR1 LGHDT and CDR2 YNNKEL (reference sequence). Trimming stripped 10 bases from V and 0 bases from J, with 12 bases between. The CDR3 spans 13 residues. This chain's CDR3 is CATLSTTNYGYTF. CDR3 in DNA: TGTGCCACCTTATCTACCACTAACTATGGCTACACCTTC.

This chain connects TRBV2 to TRBJ1-2; 11 bases agree with TRBD1. The length of the CDR3 is 15 residues. Looked up from germline, CDR1 is SNHLY and CDR2 is FYNNEI. J lost 6 bases, V lost 5 bases, and 8 bases had no gene match. Written as DNA, the CDR3 is TGTGCCAGCAGTTGGAGAGGACAGGGGGCAAATGGCTACACCTTC. Translating gives CASSWRGQGANGYTF.

The chain recombines TRBV5-1 with TRBJ2-1, with 10 bases matching TRBD2. CDR1 and CDR2 from the germline V gene are SGHRS and YFSETQ. The CDR3 totals 16 residues. Trimming at V came to 4 bases and at J to 7 bases, leaving 11 bases not matched to a gene. This CDR3 reads CASSLSSGSLSNEQFF. The CDR3, as DNA: TGCGCCAGCAGCCTGTCTAGCGGGAGCCTCTCGAATGAGCAGTTCTTC.

The chain couples TRBV19 to TRBJ1-1; TRBD1 matches 8 bases. Trimming took 5 bases from V and 8 from J; bases not matched to a gene: 10. The CDR3 is made up of 14 amino acids. Germline CDR1 is LNHDA and CDR2 is SQIVND (reference sequence). CDR3 sequence (DNA): TGTGCCAGTAGTTCAACAGGGGGTTGGCAGGAAGCTTTCTTT. Protein product: CASSSTGGWQEAFF.

The chain recombines TRBV19 with TRBJ1-3; D may be TRBD1 (5 bases). Trimming took 3 bases from V and 2 from J, leaving 11 bases between them. The CDR3 totals 15 residues. Germline V gives CDR1 LNHDA, CDR2 SQIVND (reference sequence). CDR3 residues: CASSIAGLAGNTIYF. CDR3 coding DNA: TGTGCCAGTAGTATTGCAGGGCTGGCTGGAAACACCATATATTTT.

The chain has TRBV5-1 and TRBJ2-2; no firm D call. The CDR3 contains 13 residues. V shed 0 bases and J shed 6 bases, with 6 bases lying between them. Per the germline V gene, CDR1 is SGHRS and CDR2 is YFSETQ. CDR3 in amino acids: CASSLEGAGELFF. The CDR3 DNA sequence: TGCGCCAGCAGCTTGGAAGGAGCCGGGGAGCTGTTTTTT.

This rearrangement joins TRBV6-5 to TRBJ2-2, with 8 bases that match TRBD1. The ends lost 2 bases at V and 6 bases at J; junction bases unmatched: 5. This CDR3 is built from 15 residues. The germline V gene encodes CDR1 MNHEY and CDR2 SVGAGI. CDR3 in DNA: TGTGCCAGCAGTTACGCGACAGGGGCTGCCGGGGAGCTGTTTTTT. This codes for CASSYATGAAGELFF.

The chain is built from TRBV2 and TRBJ1-1; 9 bases match TRBD1. Trimming removed 6 bases from V and 2 bases from J; junction bases left unmatched: 10. Germline V gene sequence: CDR1 SNHLY, CDR2 FYNNEI. The CDR3 loop spans 16 amino acids. The CDR3 region has the DNA TGTGCCAGCAGGAAACAGGGGGCGCGATTTAACACTGAAGCTTTCTTT. Residues: CASRKQGARFNTEAFF.

On this clone itself: At the DNA level, this CDR3 is encoded by other sequences in the same sample as well. This chain uses TRBV27 with TRBJ1-2, with 7 bases fitting TRBD1. The junction had 3 bases not matched to a gene; V was cut back by 5 bases and J by 3 bases. Germline values: CDR1 MNHEY, CDR2 SMNVEV (reference sequence). This CDR3 has 13 amino acids. The CDR3 nucleotides are TGTGCCAGCAGTCTTACAGGGGACTATGGCTACACCTTC. This gives the protein CASSLTGDYGYTF.